The sequence of this T cell receptor (beta chain) was determined in a study of regulatory T cells in long-lasting Graves disease. Noted time point: newly diagnosed GD, antithyroid drugs for less than 3 months. The TCR library was made from RNA extracted from PBMCs. A peripheral blood sample, roughly 9.8 milliliters in volume, was drawn into EDTA tubes. As to this clonotype: The antigen is undetermined. Germline is not matched at one junction end, which may reflect a read error.

Relying on iRepertoire HTBI primers and Arm-PCR of CDR3 regions, the team built TCR beta libraries. Using its own MiXCR run on the multiplex PCR reads, TCRdb lists one record per CDR3 protein. The sample lists about 540,000 distinct CDR3 sequences, roughly 14% occurring once. Study-wide results and limits: Results may be inaccurate due to the small sample size. Relative to newly diagnosed Graves' patients, persistent ones had lower TCR diversity.

These data were also filed under a second study, of T cells in Graves' hyperthyroidism and ophthalmopathy.

The TCR comes from a young man with Graves disease. This material consisted of peripheral blood mononuclear cells (PBMCs), taken at new diagnosis, from a patient treated with antithyroid drugs.

In DNA, the CDR3 is TGTGCCACCAGCAGGGGGAGAGGCGGGCACTACAATGAGCAGTCCTTC. It is translated as CATSRGRGGHYNEQSF. The J gene is TRBJ2-1, the V gene TRBV15, with D possibly being TRBD2 (5 bases). The CDR3 length is 16 residues. The germline CDR1 and CDR2 sequences are LNHNV and YYDKDF (reference sequence).